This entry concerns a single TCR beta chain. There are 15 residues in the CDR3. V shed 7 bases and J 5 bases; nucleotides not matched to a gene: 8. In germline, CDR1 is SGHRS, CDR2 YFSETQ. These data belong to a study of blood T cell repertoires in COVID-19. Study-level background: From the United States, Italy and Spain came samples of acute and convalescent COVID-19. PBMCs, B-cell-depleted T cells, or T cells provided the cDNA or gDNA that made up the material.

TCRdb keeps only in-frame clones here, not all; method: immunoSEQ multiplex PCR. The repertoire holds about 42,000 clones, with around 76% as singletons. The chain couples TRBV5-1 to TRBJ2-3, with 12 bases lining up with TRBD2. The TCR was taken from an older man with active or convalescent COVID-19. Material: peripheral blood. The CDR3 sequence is CASGPSGGAEDTQYF. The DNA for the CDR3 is TGCGCCAGCGGGCCTAGCGGGGGGGCAGAAGATACGCAGTATTTT.